This section outlines one T cell receptor beta chain sequence together with its context. The target antigen is unknown. Researchers built TCR beta libraries using quantitative 5'-RACE with molecular barcodes. TCRdb recomputed calls from the 5' RACE reads with MiXCR, one row per CDR3 protein. The table lists some 450,000 distinct CDR3 sequences, roughly a sixth of them singletons. This entry belongs to a study of CD8 T cells in ankylosing spondylitis. The study's findings and limits: Ankylosing spondylitis blood appeared to be characterized by a TCR beta motif of several highly homologous variants. Researchers reportedly found disease-linked clones significantly enriched in matched ankylosing spondylitis synovial fluid. In synovial fluid and blood from reactive arthritis, some motif variants were previously reported. Disease-linked clones had a CD8+ phenotype and relatively low frequency in peripheral blood.

The sequenced sample was blood, either unsorted or a sorted T cell fraction (not recorded which). The TCR comes from a male donor with ankylosing spondylitis.

CDR3 bases: TGTGCCAGCAGCATGCAAGAGACCCAGTACTTC. Translating gives CASSMQETQYF. The gene calls are TRBV7-6 and TRBJ2-5; D remains unclear. V was trimmed by 5 bases and J by 2 bases, leaving 3 bases between them. The length of the CDR3 is 11 residues. Germline CDR1 SGHVS, CDR2 FNYEAQ. Full variable domain (missing parts from reference TRBV7-6 and TRBJ2-5): GAGVSQSPRYKVTKRGQDVALRCDPISGHVSLYWYRQALGQGPEFLTYFNYEAQQDKSGLPNDRFSAERPEGSISTLTIQRTEQRDSAMYRCASSMQETQYFGPGTRLLVL.